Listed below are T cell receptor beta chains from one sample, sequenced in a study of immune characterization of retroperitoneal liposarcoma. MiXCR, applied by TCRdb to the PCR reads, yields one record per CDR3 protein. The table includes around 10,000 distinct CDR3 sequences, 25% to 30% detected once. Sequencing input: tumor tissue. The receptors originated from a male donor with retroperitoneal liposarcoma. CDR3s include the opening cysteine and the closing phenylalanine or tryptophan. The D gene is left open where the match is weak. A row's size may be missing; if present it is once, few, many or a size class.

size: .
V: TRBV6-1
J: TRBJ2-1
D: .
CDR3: CASSQGIETQFF
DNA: TGTGCCAGCAGCCAGGGTATCGAGACCCAGTTCTTC

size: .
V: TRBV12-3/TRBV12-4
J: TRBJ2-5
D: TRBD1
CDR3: CASSRGQQETQYF
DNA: TGTGCCAGCAGCAGGGGACAGCAAGAGACCCAGTACTTC

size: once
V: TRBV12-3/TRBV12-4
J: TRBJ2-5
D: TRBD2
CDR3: CASSLTGEGGFF
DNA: TGTGCCAGCAGTTTAACAGGCGAGGGAGGGTTCTTC

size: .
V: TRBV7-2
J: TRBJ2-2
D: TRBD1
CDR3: CASSSDRAGATGELFF
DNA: TGTGCCAGCAGCTCTGACAGGGCTGGGGCCACCGGGGAGCTGTTTTTT

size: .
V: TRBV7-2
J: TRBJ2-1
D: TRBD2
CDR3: CASSPGGAGKRYEQFF
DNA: TGTGCCAGCAGCCCGGGGGGGGCTGGGAAGCGATACGAGCAGTTCTTC

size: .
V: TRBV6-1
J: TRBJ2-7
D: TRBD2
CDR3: CASTVSGVAYEQYF
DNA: TGTGCCAGCACCGTTAGCGGGGTCGCCTACGAGCAGTACTTC

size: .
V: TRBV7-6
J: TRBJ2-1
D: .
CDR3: CASSLGAGQQETQFF
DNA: TGTGCCAGCAGCTTAGGGGCAGGTCAACAAGAGACCCAGTTCTTC

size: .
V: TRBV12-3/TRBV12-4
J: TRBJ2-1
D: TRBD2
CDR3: CASSLGGRNNEQFF
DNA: TGTGCCAGCAGTTTGGGCGGGAGGAACAATGAGCAGTTCTTC

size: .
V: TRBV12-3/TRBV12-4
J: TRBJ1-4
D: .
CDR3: CASSRGGATNEKLFF
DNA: TGTGCCAGCAGTCGAGGGGGTGCAACTAATGAAAAACTGTTTTTT

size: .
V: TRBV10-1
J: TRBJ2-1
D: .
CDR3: CASSVGSVGNEQFF
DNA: TGCGCCAGCAGTGTGGGCAGTGTCGGCAATGAGCAGTTCTTC

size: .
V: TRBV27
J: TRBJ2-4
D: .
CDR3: CASSLKPGLEQYF
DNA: TGTGCCAGCAGTTTAAAACCGGGACTGGAGCAGTACTTC

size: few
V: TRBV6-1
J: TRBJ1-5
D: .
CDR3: CASSPSGGNQPQHF
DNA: TGTGCCAGCAGTCCCTCAGGGGGCAATCAGCCCCAGCATTTT

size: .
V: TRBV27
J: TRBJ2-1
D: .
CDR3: CASSQVGFGEQFF
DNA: TGTGCCAGCAGTCAGGTTGGGTTTGGTGAGCAGTTCTTC

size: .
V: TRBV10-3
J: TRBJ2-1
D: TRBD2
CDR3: CAISGGLAGGVDEQFF
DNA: TGTGCCATCAGTGGGGGACTAGCGGGAGGCGTAGATGAGCAGTTCTTC

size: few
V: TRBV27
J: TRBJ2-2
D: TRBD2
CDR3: CASSLSPGLAVGELFF
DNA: TGTGCCAGCAGTTTATCGCCGGGACTAGCAGTCGGGGAGCTGTTTTTT

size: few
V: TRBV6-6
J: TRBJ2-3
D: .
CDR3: CASSYDSTDTQYF
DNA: TGTGCCAGCAGTTACGACAGCACAGATACGCAGTATTTT

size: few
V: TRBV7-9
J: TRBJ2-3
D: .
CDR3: CASSLDGASTDTQYF
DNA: TGTGCCAGCAGCTTGGACGGGGCTTCCACAGATACGCAGTATTTT

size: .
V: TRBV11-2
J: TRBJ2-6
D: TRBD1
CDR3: CASSPDRGLPGANVLTF
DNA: TGTGCCAGCAGCCCCGACAGGGGCCTGCCTGGGGCCAACGTCCTGACTTTC

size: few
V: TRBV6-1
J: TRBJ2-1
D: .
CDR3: CASRYLEGFETQFF
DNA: TGTGCCAGCAGGTACCTCGAGGGCTTCGAGACCCAGTTCTTC

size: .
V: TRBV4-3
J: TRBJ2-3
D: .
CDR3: CASSPYSHSETFTDTQYF
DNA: TGCGCCAGCAGCCCATACTCGCACAGCGAGACGTTCACAGATACGCAGTATTTT

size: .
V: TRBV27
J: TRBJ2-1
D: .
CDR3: CASSLGSHNPSSPGVRETQFF
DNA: TGTGCCAGCAGTTTGGGATCACATAACCCTAGTTCACCTGGGGTAAGAGAGACCCAGTTCTTC

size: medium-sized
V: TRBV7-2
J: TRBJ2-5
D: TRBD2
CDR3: CASSLGTRKETQYF
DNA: TGTGCCAGCAGCTTGGGGACTAGGAAAGAGACCCAGTACTTC

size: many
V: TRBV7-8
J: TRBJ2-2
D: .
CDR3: CASSSTSSGGKTGELFF
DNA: TGTGCCAGCAGCTCAACCTCCTCCGGGGGAAAAACCGGGGAGCTGTTTTTT

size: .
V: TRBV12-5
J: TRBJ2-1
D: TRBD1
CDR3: CASGYTDRGETQFF
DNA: TGTGCTAGTGGTTACACCGACAGGGGAGAGACCCAGTTCTTC

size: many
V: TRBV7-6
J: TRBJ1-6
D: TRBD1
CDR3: CASSPGDRGGSPLHF
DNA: TGTGCCAGCAGCCCAGGGGACAGGGGAGGCTCACCCCTCCACTTT

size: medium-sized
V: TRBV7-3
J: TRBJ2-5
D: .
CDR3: CASSRLDQETQYF
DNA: TGTGCCAGCAGCCGACTAGACCAAGAGACCCAGTACTTC

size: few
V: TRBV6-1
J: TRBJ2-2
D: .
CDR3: CASSPSGTDLNTGELFF
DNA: TGTGCCAGCAGTCCATCCGGGACTGACTTAAACACCGGGGAGCTGTTTTTT